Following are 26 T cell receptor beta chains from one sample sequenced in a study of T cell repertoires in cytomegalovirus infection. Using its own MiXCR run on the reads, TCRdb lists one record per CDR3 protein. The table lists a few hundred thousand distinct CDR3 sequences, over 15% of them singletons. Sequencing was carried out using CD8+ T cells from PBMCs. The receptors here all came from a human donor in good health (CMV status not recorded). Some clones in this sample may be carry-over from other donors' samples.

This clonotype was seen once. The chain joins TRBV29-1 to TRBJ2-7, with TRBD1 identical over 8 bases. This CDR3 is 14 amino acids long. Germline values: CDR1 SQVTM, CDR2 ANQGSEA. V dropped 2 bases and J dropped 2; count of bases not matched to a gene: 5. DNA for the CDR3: TGCAGCGTTGAATTGACAGGGGTTCCCTACGAGCAGTACTTC. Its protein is CSVELTGVPYEQYF.

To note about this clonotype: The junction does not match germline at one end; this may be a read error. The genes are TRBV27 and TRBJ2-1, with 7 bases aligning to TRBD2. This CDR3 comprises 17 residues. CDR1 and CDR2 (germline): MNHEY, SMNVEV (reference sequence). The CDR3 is CASRRSSGHSAYNEQLF. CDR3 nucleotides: TGTGCCAGCAGGAGGTCTAGCGGACATTCCGCCTACAATGAGCAGCTCTTC.

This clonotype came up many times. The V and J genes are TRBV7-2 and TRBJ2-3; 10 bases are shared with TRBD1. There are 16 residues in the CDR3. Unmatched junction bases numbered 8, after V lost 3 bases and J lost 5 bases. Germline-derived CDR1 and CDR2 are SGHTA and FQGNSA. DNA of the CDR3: TGTGCCAGCAGCTTGACAGGGGGCGCGGGGGTAGATACGCAGTATTTT. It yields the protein CASSLTGGAGVDTQYF.

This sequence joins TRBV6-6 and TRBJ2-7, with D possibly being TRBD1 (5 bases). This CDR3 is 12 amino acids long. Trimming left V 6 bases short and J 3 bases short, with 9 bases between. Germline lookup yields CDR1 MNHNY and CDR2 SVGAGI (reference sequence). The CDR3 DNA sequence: TGTGCCAGCAGGGCACAGGTCTACGAGCAGTACTTC. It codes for CASRAQVYEQYF.

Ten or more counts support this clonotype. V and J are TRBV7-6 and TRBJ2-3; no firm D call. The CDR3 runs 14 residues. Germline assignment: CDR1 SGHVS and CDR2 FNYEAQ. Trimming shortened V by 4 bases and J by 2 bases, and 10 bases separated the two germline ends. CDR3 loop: CASSSTGYTDTQYF. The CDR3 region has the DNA TGTGCCAGCAGCTCGACTGGCTACACAGATACGCAGTATTTT.

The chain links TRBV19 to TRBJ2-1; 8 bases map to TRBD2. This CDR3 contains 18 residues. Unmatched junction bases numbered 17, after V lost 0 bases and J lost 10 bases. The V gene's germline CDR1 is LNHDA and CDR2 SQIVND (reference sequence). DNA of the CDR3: TGTGCCAGTAGTATAGATCGGGATGTAGGGACTAGTGCAGGGGAGCAGTTCTTC. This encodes CASSIDRDVGTSAGEQFF.

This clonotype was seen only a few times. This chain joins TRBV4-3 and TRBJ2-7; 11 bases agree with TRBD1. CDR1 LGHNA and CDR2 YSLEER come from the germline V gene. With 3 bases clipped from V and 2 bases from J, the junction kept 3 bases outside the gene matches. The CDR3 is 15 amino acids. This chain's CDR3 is CASSQGQGVPYEQYF. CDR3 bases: TGCGCCAGCAGCCAGGGACAGGGGGTTCCCTACGAGCAGTACTTC.

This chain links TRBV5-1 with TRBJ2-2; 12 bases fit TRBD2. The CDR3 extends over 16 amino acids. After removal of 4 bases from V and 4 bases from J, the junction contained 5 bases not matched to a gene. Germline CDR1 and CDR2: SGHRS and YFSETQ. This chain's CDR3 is CASSDRTSGVTGELFF. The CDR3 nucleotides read TGCGCCAGCAGCGATCGGACTAGCGGGGTCACCGGGGAGCTGTTTTTT.

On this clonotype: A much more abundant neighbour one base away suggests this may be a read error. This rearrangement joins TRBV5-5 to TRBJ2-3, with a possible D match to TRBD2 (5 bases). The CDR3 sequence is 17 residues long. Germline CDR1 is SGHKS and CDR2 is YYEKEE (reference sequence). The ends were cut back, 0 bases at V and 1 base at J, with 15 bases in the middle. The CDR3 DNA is TGTGCCAGCAGCTTGGTAATAGCGAGGCGTGGCACAGATACGCAGTATTTT. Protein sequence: CASSLVIARRGTDTQYF. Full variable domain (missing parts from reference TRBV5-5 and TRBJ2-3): DAGVTQSPTHLIKTRGQQVTLRCSPISGHKSVSWYQQVLGQGPQFIFQYYEKEERGRGNFPDRFSARQFPNYSSELNVNALLLGDSALYLCASSLVIARRGTDTQYFGPGTRLTVL.

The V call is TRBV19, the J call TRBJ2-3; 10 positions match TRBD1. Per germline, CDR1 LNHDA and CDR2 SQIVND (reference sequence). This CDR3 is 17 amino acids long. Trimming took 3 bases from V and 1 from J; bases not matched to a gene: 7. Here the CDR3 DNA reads TGTGCCAGTAGTATCCCGACAGGGGGCTTTGGCACAGATACGCAGTATTTT. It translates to CASSIPTGGFGTDTQYF. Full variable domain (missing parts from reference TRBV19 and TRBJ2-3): DGGITQSPKYLFRKEGQNVTLSCEQNLNHDAMYWYRQDPGQGLRLIYYSQIVNDFQKGDIAEGYSVSREKKESFPLTVTSAQKNPTAFYLCASSIPTGGFGTDTQYFGPGTRLTVL.

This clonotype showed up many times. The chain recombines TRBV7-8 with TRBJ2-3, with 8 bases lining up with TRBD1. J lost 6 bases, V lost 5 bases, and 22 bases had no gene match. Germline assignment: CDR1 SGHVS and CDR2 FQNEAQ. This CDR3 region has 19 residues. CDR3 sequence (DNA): TGTGCCAGCAGCCAACGGGCTACCCGACAGGGGAAGCGGCGCGATACGCAGTATTTT. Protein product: CASSQRATRQGKRRDTQYF.

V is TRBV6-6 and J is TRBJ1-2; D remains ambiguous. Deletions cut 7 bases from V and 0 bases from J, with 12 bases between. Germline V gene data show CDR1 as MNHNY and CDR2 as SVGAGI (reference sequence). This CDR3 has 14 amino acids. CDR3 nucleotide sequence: TGTGCCAGCACCCTAAGTGTAGCTAACTATGGCTACACCTTC. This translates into CASTLSVANYGYTF.

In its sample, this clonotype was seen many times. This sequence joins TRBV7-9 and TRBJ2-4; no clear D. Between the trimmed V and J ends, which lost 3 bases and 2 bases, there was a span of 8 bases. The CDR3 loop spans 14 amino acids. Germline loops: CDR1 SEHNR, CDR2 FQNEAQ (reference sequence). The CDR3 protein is CASSFWEPKNIQYF. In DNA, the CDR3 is TGTGCCAGCAGCTTCTGGGAACCCAAAAACATTCAGTACTTC.

The CDR3 nucleotides read TGTGCCAGCAGTTTGACTGGGACGGCTACGCAGTATTTT. Translating gives CASSLTGTATQYF. The chain carries TRBV28 and TRBJ2-3; D is perhaps TRBD1 or TRBD2 (5 bases each). In germline, CDR1 is MDHEN, CDR2 SYDVKM. CDR3 length: 13 amino acids. Deletions cut 3 bases from V and 8 bases from J, with 12 bases between. Based on the CDR3 plus reference TRBV28 and TRBJ2-3, the full variable domain is DVKVTQSSRYLVKRTGEKVFLECVQDMDHENMFWYRQDPGLGLRLIYFSYDVKMKEKGDIPEGYSVSREKKERFSLILESASTNQTSMYLCASSLTGTATQYFGPGTRLTVL.

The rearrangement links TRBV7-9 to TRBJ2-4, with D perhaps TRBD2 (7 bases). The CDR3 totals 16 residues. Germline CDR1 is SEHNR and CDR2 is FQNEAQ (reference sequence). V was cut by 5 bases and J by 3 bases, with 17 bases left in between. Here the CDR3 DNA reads TGTGCCAGCAGCCGAGGGGGGGGTATGGACAAAAACATTCAGTACTTC. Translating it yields CASSRGGGMDKNIQYF.

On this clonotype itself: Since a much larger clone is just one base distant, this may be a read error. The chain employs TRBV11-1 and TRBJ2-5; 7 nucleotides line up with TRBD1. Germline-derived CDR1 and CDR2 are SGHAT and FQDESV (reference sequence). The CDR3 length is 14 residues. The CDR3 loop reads CVSSAGTEQETQYF. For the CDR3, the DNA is TGTGTCAGCAGCGCCGGGACAGAACAAGAGACCCAGTACTTC.

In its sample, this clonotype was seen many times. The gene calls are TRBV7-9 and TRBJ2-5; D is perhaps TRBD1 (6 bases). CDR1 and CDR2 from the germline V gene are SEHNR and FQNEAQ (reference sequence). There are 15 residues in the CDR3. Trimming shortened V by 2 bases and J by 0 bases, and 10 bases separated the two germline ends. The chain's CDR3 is CASSLYRVYQETQYF. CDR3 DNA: TGTGCCAGCAGCTTATACAGGGTATACCAAGAGACCCAGTACTTC.

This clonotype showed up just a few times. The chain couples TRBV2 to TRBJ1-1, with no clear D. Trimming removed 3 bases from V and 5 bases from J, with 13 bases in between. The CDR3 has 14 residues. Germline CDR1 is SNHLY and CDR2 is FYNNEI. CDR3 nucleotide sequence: TGTGCCAGCAGTGACGACGGAGAAAAAACTGAAGCTTTCTTT. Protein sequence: CASSDDGEKTEAFF.

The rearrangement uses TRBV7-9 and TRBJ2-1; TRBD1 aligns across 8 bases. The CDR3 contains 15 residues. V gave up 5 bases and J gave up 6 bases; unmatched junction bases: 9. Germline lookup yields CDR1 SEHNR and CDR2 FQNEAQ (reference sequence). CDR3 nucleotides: TGTGCCAGCAGCCCGACAGGGGACCCATCCAATGAGCAGTTCTTC. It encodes CASSPTGDPSNEQFF.

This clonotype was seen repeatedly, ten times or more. DNA for the CDR3: TGTGCCAGCACTGGGACAGGGGGCCTCTTCTCTGGGGCCAACGTCCTGACTTTC. Translated: CASTGTGGLFSGANVLTF. V and J are TRBV12-3 or TRBV12-4 and TRBJ2-6; 12 nucleotides agree with TRBD1. This CDR3 comprises 18 residues. V gave up 7 bases and J gave up 0 bases; unmatched junction bases: 7.

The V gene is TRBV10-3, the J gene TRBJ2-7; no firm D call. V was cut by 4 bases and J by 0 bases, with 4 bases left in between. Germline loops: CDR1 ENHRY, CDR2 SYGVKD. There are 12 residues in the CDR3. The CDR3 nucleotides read TGTGCCATCAGTGGCACCTCCTACGAGCAGTACTTC. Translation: CAISGTSYEQYF.

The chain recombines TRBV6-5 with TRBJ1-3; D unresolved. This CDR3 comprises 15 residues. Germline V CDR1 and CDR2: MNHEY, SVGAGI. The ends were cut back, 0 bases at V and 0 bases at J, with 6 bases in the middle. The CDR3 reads CASSYSAGSGNTIYF. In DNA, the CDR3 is TGTGCCAGCAGTTACTCGGCCGGCTCTGGAAACACCATATATTTT.

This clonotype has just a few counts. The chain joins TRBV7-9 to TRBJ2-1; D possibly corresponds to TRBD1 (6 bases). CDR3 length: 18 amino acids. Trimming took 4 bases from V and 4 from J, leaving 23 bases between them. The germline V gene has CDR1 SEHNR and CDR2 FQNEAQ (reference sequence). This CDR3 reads CASSYSHRVGFTYNEQFF. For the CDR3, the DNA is TGTGCCAGCAGCTACTCCCACAGGGTCGGCTTTACTTACAATGAGCAGTTCTTC.

CDR3 DNA: TGTGCCAGCAAGGACAGCAATCTTCCCTACGAGCAGTACTTC. Residues: CASKDSNLPYEQYF. This chain uses TRBV2 with TRBJ2-7, with D perhaps matching TRBD1 (6 bases). The length of the CDR3 is 14 residues. Trimming took 7 bases from V and 2 from J, leaving 15 bases between them. Germline CDR1 is SNHLY and CDR2 is FYNNEI.

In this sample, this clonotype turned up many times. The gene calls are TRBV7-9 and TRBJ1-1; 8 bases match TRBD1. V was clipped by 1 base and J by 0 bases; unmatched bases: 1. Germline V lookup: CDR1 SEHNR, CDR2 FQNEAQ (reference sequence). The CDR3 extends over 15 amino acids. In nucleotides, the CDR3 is TGTGCCAGCAGCTTAGAGACAGGGGTGAACACTGAAGCTTTCTTT. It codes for CASSLETGVNTEAFF.

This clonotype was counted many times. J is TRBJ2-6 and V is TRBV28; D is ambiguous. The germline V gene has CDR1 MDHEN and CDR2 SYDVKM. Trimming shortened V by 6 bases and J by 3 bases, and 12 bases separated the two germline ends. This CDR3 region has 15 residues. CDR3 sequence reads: CASRIGVSGANVLTF. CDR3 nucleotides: TGTGCCAGCAGGATCGGAGTAAGTGGGGCCAACGTCCTGACTTTC.